These 18 T cell receptor beta chains were sequenced from one sample in a study of breast tumors, draining lymph nodes, adjacent tissues (dated by TCRdb to 2016 to 2018). Library generation was performed with multiplex PCR. The listed sequencing device is Illumina HiSeq 2000. TCRdb redid the processing of the public reads, applying fastp at Q25 and MiXCR, and retained in-frame beta chains. CDR3 protein sequences are deduplicated, and each keeps its most common genes and DNA. Across this sample there are roughly 11,000 distinct CDR3 sequences, with around 36% seen only once. Together, the top ten hold about 14% of the sample. Input material: breast tumor tissue. These receptors were obtained from a female donor with breast cancer. Some clones in this sample may be carry-over from other donors' samples.

Ten or more counts support this clonotype. This chain connects TRBV5-8 to TRBJ1-5, with a weak D call TRBD1 (6 bases). There are 15 residues in the CDR3. CDR1 is SGHTS and CDR2 is YDEGEE in the germline V gene. V dropped 1 base and J dropped 3 bases, with 11 bases sitting between them. CDR3 region: CASSLQGITNQPQHF. The CDR3 region has the DNA TGTGCCAGCAGCTTGCAGGGGATTACCAATCAGCCCCAGCATTTT.

Notes on this clonotype: This may come from a read error, since a much larger clone is one base off. The chain links TRBV24-1 to TRBJ2-1, with TRBD2 matching 9 bases. CDR1 is KGHDR, CDR2 SFDVKD, per germline. The CDR3 is made up of 15 amino acids. CDR3 residues: CATSEGTSSYNGQFF. The CDR3 DNA reads as TGTGCCACCAGTGAAGGGACTAGCTCCTACAATGGGCAGTTCTTC.

CDR3 bases: TGTGCCAGCAGCCGGGTAGCGGGAGAGGTCTACGAGCAGTACTTC. Encoded protein: CASSRVAGEVYEQYF. J is TRBJ2-7 and V is TRBV7-2, with 9 bases matching TRBD2. The ends lost 5 bases at V and 3 bases at J; junction bases unmatched: 8. The CDR3 is 15 amino acids. CDR1 is SGHTA, CDR2 FQGNSA, per germline.

The table lists this clonotype with many counts. V gene TRBV7-2 combines with J gene TRBJ1-2, with 9 nucleotides matching TRBD1. J was trimmed by 3 bases and V by 0 bases; bases with no gene match: 5. The CDR3 totals 16 residues. Germline lookup yields CDR1 SGHTA and CDR2 FQGNSA. The CDR3 spells CASSLAWTGEDYGYTF. The CDR3 DNA follows: TGTGCCAGCAGCTTAGCCTGGACAGGGGAGGACTATGGCTACACCTTC.

This clonotype was detected ten times or more. CDR3 residues: CSARPYPRLARFTDTQYF. The CDR3 DNA sequence: TGCAGTGCTAGACCCTACCCCCGACTAGCGAGATTTACAGATACGCAGTATTTT. The rearrangement uses TRBV20-1 and TRBJ2-3; 8 nucleotides align to TRBD2. V shed 2 bases and J 3 bases; nucleotides not matched to a gene: 16. CDR1 DFQATT and CDR2 SNEGSKA come from the germline V gene (reference sequence). The length of the CDR3 is 18 residues.

This clonotype was seen repeatedly, ten times or more. V and J are TRBV14 and TRBJ1-6; unclear D gene. CDR3 length equals 15 residues. The germline CDR1 and CDR2 sequences are SGHDN and FVKESK. The V end lost 0 bases, the J end lost 4 bases, and 7 bases lay between the germline ends. The CDR3 region is CASSQDRLYNSPLHF. The CDR3 coding sequence is TGTGCCAGCAGCCAAGACAGATTATATAATTCACCCCTCCACTTT.

There are many counts of this clonotype. This rearrangement joins TRBV28 to TRBJ2-7; D may be TRBD1 or TRBD2 (5 bases each). Germline-derived CDR1 and CDR2 are MDHEN and SYDVKM. The germline V and J ends were trimmed by 6 bases and 4 bases, with 13 bases remaining between them. This CDR3 is 13 amino acids long. The DNA for the CDR3 is TGTGCCAGCAGCCCCGAGGGGAAGTACGAGCAGTACTTC. Protein product: CASSPEGKYEQYF.

This clonotype was detected ten times or more. The chain's CDR3 is CASGLTSSNEQFF. CDR3 sequence (DNA): TGTGCTAGTGGACTGACTAGTTCCAATGAGCAGTTCTTC. This chain links TRBV12-5 with TRBJ2-1, with D tentatively TRBD2 (6 bases). The CDR3 loop spans 13 amino acids. Trimming pared 6 bases from V and 6 bases from J, leaving 12 bases between. Germline values: CDR1 LGHNT, CDR2 FRNRAP. The variable domain in full, completed from reference TRBV12-5 and TRBJ2-1, reads DARVTQTPRHKVTEMGQEVTMRCQPILGHNTVFWYRQTMMQGLELLAYFRNRAPLDDSGMPKDRFSAEMPDATLATLKIQPSEPRDSAVYFCASGLTSSNEQFFGPGTRLTVL.

This clonotype was recorded at least ten times. The gene calls are TRBV4-1 and TRBJ1-5; D is possibly TRBD1 (5 bases). Germline assignment: CDR1 MGHRA and CDR2 YSYEKL. The length of the CDR3 is 15 residues. Trimming pared 1 base from V and 4 bases from J, leaving 11 bases between. The chain's CDR3 is CASSQVTGSNQPQHF. CDR3 sequence (DNA): TGCGCCAGCAGCCAAGTAACAGGTAGTAATCAGCCCCAGCATTTT.

This clonotype was recorded at least ten times. The chain recombines TRBV7-9 with TRBJ1-3; 7 nucleotides match TRBD1. The V segment lost 5 bases and the J segment 0 bases; nucleotides outside the gene matches: 13. The CDR3 is 18 amino acids. The V gene's germline CDR1 is SEHNR and CDR2 FQNEAQ (reference sequence). The CDR3 nucleotides are TGTGCCAGCAGCCTGACAGGGAGCTCCATGAGCTCTGGAAACACCATATATTTT. Translating gives CASSLTGSSMSSGNTIYF.

This clonotype is judged medium-sized (0.01 to 0.1%). This chain connects TRBV7-3 to TRBJ2-7, with TRBD2 matching 13 bases. Germline-derived CDR1 and CDR2 are SGHTA and FQGTGA. V shed 5 bases, J shed 2 bases, and the junction held 9 bases outside the gene matches. The CDR3 runs 17 residues. CDR3 DNA sequence: TGTGCCAGCAGCGCTGGACTAGCGGGAGCTTCTACCTACGAGCAGTACTTC. It yields the protein CASSAGLAGASTYEQYF.

This clonotype has ten or more counts. The V gene is TRBV6-5, the J gene TRBJ2-7; no clear D gene. The CDR3 extends over 14 amino acids. The V gene lost 5 bases and the J gene lost 0 bases, with 11 bases spanning the gap. Germline loops: CDR1 MNHEY, CDR2 SVGAGI. CDR3 nucleotides: TGTGCCAGCAGTCCAGGATTGCTCTCCTACGAGCAGTACTTC. Its translation: CASSPGLLSYEQYF.

The chain uses TRBV7-9 and TRBJ1-6; D uncertain. The CDR3 is 14 amino acids. V was cut by 2 bases and J by 7 bases, with 9 bases left in between. Germline-derived CDR1 and CDR2 are SEHNR and FQNEAQ (reference sequence). The DNA of the CDR3 is TGTGCCAGCAGCTTACCGGACCCAAATTCACCCCTCCACTTT. It codes for CASSLPDPNSPLHF.

The chain is built from TRBV2 and TRBJ2-1; 12 bases agree with TRBD2. Germline V lookup: CDR1 SNHLY, CDR2 FYNNEI. J was trimmed by 7 bases and V by 7 bases; bases with no gene match: 8. This CDR3 is 15 amino acids long. This chain's CDR3 is CASKGLAGQVNEQFF. The CDR3 nucleotides are TGTGCCAGCAAAGGACTAGCGGGACAGGTTAATGAGCAGTTCTTC. Full variable domain (rest looked up from reference TRBV2 and TRBJ2-1): EPEVTQTPSHQVTQMGQEVILRCVPISNHLYFYWYRQILGQKVEFLVSFYNNEISEKSEIFDDQFSVERPDGSNFTLKIRSTKLEDSAMYFCASKGLAGQVNEQFFGPGTRLTVL.

This clonotype is termed medium-sized. This chain uses TRBV19 with TRBJ1-2, with unresolved D. Trimming cost V 3 bases and J 4 bases, with 12 bases left between them. Germline CDR1 and CDR2: LNHDA and SQIVND (reference sequence). This CDR3 has 14 residues. Written as DNA, the CDR3 is TGTGCCAGTAGTATGGGTGAGGCGAGCTATGGCTACACCTTC. Translating it yields CASSMGEASYGYTF.

Judged by abundance, this clonotype is medium-sized. CDR3 nucleotide sequence: TGTGCCAGTGGACAGGGTTTGGCGGATACGCAGTATTTT. Its protein is CASGQGLADTQYF. The chain links TRBV19 to TRBJ2-3; 8 positions agree with TRBD1. J lost 6 bases, V lost 8 bases, and 7 bases had no gene match. The germline V gene encodes CDR1 LNHDA and CDR2 SQIVND (reference sequence). There are 13 residues in the CDR3.

The chain is built from TRBV7-9 and TRBJ1-2; maybe TRBD1 (5 bases). In germline, CDR1 is SEHNR, CDR2 FQNEAQ (reference sequence). There are 14 residues in the CDR3. Trimming cost V 4 bases and J 4 bases, with 13 bases left between them. Written as DNA, the CDR3 is TGTGCCAGCAGCTCCACATGGGGCTCCTATGGCTACACCTTC. Protein: CASSSTWGSYGYTF.

In this sample, this clonotype turned up many times. CDR3 nucleotide sequence: TGTGCCAGTAGTATAGAGGGACAGGGCTTAAATCAGCCCCAGCATTTT. It codes for CASSIEGQGLNQPQHF. The chain has TRBV19 and TRBJ1-5, with 9 bases that match TRBD1. V lost 0 bases, J lost 4 bases, and 4 bases stayed unmatched. There are 16 residues in the CDR3. From germline, CDR1 is LNHDA and CDR2 SQIVND (reference sequence).